The 2 T cell receptor beta chains given below trace back to one sample, sequenced in a study of tumor and adjacent non-tumor tissue in lung cancer. RNA was extracted from bulk tissue without any cell sorting. The normal lung tissue was taken more than 3 cm from the tumor edge. Three rounds of nested PCR, following a modified ARM-PCR protocol, produced the TCRbeta library. TCRdb analysed the multiplex PCR reads with MiXCR anew, one entry per CDR3 protein. The sample lists around 82,000 distinct CDR3 sequences, roughly 80% occurring once. The sample taken for sequencing was distant non-tumor lung tissue. The source of these receptors is a man aged 55 to 70 with non-small cell lung cancer.

This clonotype was seen a single time. The genes are TRBV11-2 and TRBJ1-6; D may be TRBD1 (6 bases). Germline CDR1 reads SGHAT; CDR2 reads FQNNGV. CDR3 length: 15 residues. CDR3 region: CTNSLGGDNNSPLHF. In DNA, the CDR3 is TGTACTAACAGCTTAGGAGGGGACAATAATTCACCCCTCCACTTT.

The rearrangement joins TRBV6-5 to TRBJ2-3; D unresolved. The J call could be wrong; TRBJ1-5 is a better fit for the DNA end. This CDR3 has 12 amino acids. Germline lookup yields CDR1 MNHEY and CDR2 SVGAGI. The CDR3 DNA reads as TGTGCCAGCGGCGCAGGCGCAGATACGCAGCATTTT. Translated: CASGAGADTQHF.